This T cell receptor (beta chain) originates from a study of blood T cell repertoires in COVID-19. Sequenced by immunoSEQ multiplex PCR; TCRdb stores in-frame clones only, minus some. Of about 330,000 clones detected, around 89% appear once; the ten largest clones hold under 5%. This CDR3 is 13 amino acids long. V lost 4 bases and J 6 bases, leaving 9 bases between the germline ends. Sequenced: peripheral blood. V usage is TRBV12-3 or TRBV12-4 and J usage is TRBJ2-2; tentative D call: TRBD1 (5 bases). The sequence was obtained from a woman aged 45-65 years with active or convalescent COVID-19. The CDR3: CASSSQGSGELFF. DNA of the CDR3: TGTGCCAGCAGTTCTCAGGGCTCCGGGGAGCTGTTTTTT.